These 3 T cell receptor beta chains were all obtained from the same sample, sequenced in a study of blood T cell repertoires in COVID-19. Using immunoSEQ multiplex PCR, the repertoire was profiled, and TCRdb retains in-frame clones only, with some absent. The data hold 200,000 to 250,000 clones, with around nine tenths observed a single time. The source material was peripheral blood. The source is an older woman with acute or convalescent COVID-19.

This clone was detected once. V is TRBV6-5 and J is TRBJ2-2, with D uncertain. The CDR3 extends over 16 amino acids. V lost 0 bases to trimming and J lost 6 bases, with 14 bases between them. CDR1 MNHEY and CDR2 SVGAGI come from the germline V gene. CDR3 bases: TGTGCCAGCAGTTACTCCTTTACAGCTTTCCCCGGGGAGCTGTTTTTT. Translated: CASSYSFTAFPGELFF.

This clone was found once. This sequence joins TRBV27 and TRBJ1-6; TRBD1 aligns across 8 bases. V trimming: 5 bases; J trimming: 7 bases; junction bases outside the gene matches: 10. This CDR3 has 16 amino acids. Germline CDR1 MNHEY, CDR2 SMNVEV (reference sequence). The CDR3 coding sequence is TGTGCCAGCAGTGCTCGGACAGGGAGGGAAAATTCACCCCTCCACTTT. Translating gives CASSARTGRENSPLHF.

This chain connects TRBV30 to TRBJ2-1, with D maybe TRBD2 (5 bases). The V end lost 2 bases, the J end lost 9 bases, and 14 bases lay between the germline ends. The germline V gene encodes CDR1 GTSNPN and CDR2 SVGIG (reference sequence). This CDR3 contains 13 residues. The CDR3, as DNA: TGTGCCTGGAGTTTAGGAGCGGTTGTTGAGCAGTTCTTC. Its translation is CAWSLGAVVEQFF.